This T cell receptor (beta chain) came from a study of blood T cell repertoires in COVID-19 (dated by TCRdb to about 2020). Background on the whole study: The collaborator samples originated in the United States, Italy and Spain and spanned the acute and convalescent phases of COVID-19. The prospective study material was composed of cDNA or gDNA derived from T cells, B-cell-depleted T cells, or PBMCs. The samples were drawn from the first 160 participants of the ongoing ImmuneRACE study and from roughly 1,300 subjects provided by 6 global collaborators. A freely available public database, intended as a resource for researchers studying the immune response to SARS-CoV-2, is where the repertoires were released. Sample metadata almost always included a de-identified subject ID, COVID-19 status, age in years and sex. Subjects who had been exposed to COVID-19, were actively infected with it, or had recovered from it provided the deeply sampled blood TCRbeta repertoires that made up the dataset. Where available, HLA class I and class II types were obtained from metadata supplied by the sample provider rather than from assay-based typing.

The collaborating institutions used their own protocols to collect whole blood in K2EDTA tubes. Collaborator samples were shipped for TCRbeta analysis as frozen whole blood, isolated PBMCs, or DNA extracted from either sample type. This clone was picked up one time. Its antigen remains undetermined. Within one base of it there is no much larger clone, and no base qualities were kept. CDR1 MNHNY and CDR2 SVGAGI were looked up in the germline V gene (reference sequence). V was cut back by 6 bases and J by 8 bases, leaving a gap of 16 bases between them. The CDR3 runs 14 amino acids, cysteine and phenylalanine included. The sequence is cut down to CDR3 DNA, 42 bases in frame from base 1. TCRbeta CDR3 regions were amplified from genomic DNA by means of the immunoSEQ Assay, a bias-controlled multiplex PCR. The source study handled its data this way. The number of nucleated cells in each sample was estimated from the amplification of reference gene primers within the assay. Sequence reads were collapsed and filtered to measure the absolute abundance of every unique TCRbeta CDR3 rearrangement. For each sample, productive Simpson clonality was calculated by taking the square root of Simpson's diversity index across productive rearrangements. TCRdb provides this immuneACCESS table in a form limited to in-frame rearrangements. Some clones are lacking; in checked studies, under half of them reflect an unresolved V gene, and why the rest are absent is not known. The V and J calls and clone size are taken from that table; D and trimming were inferred from the DNA. The sample includes over 70,000 clones, with 70% to 85% observed a single time. The ten largest clones take up around 4.5% of the sample.

Paper-wide results and their limitations: How much clinical and demographic metadata was included differed by source and by participant, and the metadata was provided uncurated.

The source material was peripheral blood. This receptor chain uses TRBV6-6 and TRBJ1-4; too little of a D gene remains to name it. This clonotype originated in a woman in her sixties with acute or convalescent COVID-19. The sequenced DNA: TGTGCCAGCAGCCTGTCCGTCCGGGAAGAAAAACTGTTTTTT. The resulting protein is CASSLSVREEKLFF.